The clone carrying this T cell receptor beta chain was counted at least ten times. Its specificity is unknown. This entry comes from a study of regulatory T cells in long-lasting Graves disease. Findings and limits, study-wide: Among persistent patients, a larger number of public clonotypes were shared (about 3,000) than among newly diagnosed patients (roughly 970). Results may be inaccurate due to the small sample size.

V was clipped by 2 bases and J by 1 base, with 12 bases between them. This CDR3 is built from 16 residues. The V gene's germline CDR1 is LGHDT and CDR2 YNNKEL (reference sequence). Time point denoted: newly diagnosed GD, antithyroid drugs for less than 3 months. PBMCs were the source of the RNA used for TCR sequencing. Sequencing libraries for TCR beta were prepared with iRepertoire HTBI primers and Arm-PCR of CDR3 regions. Original processing methods: Identified across the samples were around 62 TRBV segments and about 15 TRBJ segments. TCRdb analysed the multiplex PCR reads with MiXCR anew, one entry per CDR3 protein. TCRdb's processing, not the authors' own work, is the source of the V and J calls. The repertoire includes some 490,000 distinct CDR3 sequences, more than 10% of them detected once, and almost 9% sits in the top ten. This same sample was also part of a study on T cells in Graves' hyperthyroidism and ophthalmopathy. That work contributes: Most thyroid clonotypes expanded above 0.001 were also detected in blood.

The chain uses TRBV3-1 and TRBJ1-5; D call uncertain. This receptor was obtained from a woman aged 30 to 39 with Graves disease. The sequencing here drew on peripheral blood mononuclear cells (PBMCs), taken at new diagnosis, from a patient treated with antithyroid drugs. The DNA for the CDR3 is TGTGCCAGCAGCCAAAGCGGACGGGGAAGCAATCAGCCCCAGCATTTT. Its protein product is CASSQSGRGSNQPQHF. Full variable domain (outside the CDR3, taken from reference TRBV3-1 and TRBJ1-5): DTAVSQTPKYLVTQMGNDKSIKCEQNLGHDTMYWYKQDSKKFLKIMFSYNNKELIINETVPNRFSPKSPDKAHLNLHINSLELGDSAVYFCASSQSGRGSNQPQHFGDGTRLSIL.